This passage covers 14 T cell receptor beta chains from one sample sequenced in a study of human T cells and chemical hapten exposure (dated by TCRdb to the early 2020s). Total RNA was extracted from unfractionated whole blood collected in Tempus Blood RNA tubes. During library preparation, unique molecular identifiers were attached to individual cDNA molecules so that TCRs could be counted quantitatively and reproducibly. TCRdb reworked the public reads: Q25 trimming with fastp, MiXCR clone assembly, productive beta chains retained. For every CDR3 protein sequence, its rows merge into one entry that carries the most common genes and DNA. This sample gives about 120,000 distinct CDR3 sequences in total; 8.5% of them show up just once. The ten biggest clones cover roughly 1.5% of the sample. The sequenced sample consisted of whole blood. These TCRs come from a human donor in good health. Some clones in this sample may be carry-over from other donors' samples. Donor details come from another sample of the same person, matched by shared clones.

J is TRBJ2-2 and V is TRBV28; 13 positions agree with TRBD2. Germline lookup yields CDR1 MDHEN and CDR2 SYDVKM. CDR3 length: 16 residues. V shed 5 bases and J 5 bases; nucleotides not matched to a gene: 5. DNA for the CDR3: TGTGCCAGCAGTCTTTGGACTAGCGGGAGTACCGGGGAGCTGTTTTTT. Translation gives CASSLWTSGSTGELFF.

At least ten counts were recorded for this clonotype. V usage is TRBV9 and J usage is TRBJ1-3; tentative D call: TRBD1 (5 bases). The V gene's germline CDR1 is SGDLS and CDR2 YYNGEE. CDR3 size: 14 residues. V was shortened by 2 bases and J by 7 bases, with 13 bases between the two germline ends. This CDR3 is CASSVGTRGNTIYF. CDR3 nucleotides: TGTGCCAGCAGCGTTGGGACTAGAGGTAACACCATATATTTT.

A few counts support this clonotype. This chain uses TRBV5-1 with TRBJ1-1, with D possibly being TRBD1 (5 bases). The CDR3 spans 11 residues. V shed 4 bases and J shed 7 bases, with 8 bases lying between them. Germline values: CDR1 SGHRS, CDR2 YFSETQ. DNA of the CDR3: TGCGCCAGCAGCACAGGTAATGAAGCTTTCTTT. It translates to CASSTGNEAFF. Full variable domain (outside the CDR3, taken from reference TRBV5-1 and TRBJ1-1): KAGVTQTPRYLIKTRGQQVTLSCSPISGHRSVSWYQQTPGQGLQFLFEYFSETQRNKGNFPGRFSGRQFSNSRSEMNVSTLELGDSALYLCASSTGNEAFFGQGTRLTVV.

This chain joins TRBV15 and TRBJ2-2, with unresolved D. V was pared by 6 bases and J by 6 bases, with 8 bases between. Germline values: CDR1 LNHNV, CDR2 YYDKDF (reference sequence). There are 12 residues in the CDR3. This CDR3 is CATSRTSGELFF. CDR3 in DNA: TGTGCCACCAGTCGTACGTCCGGGGAGCTGTTTTTT.

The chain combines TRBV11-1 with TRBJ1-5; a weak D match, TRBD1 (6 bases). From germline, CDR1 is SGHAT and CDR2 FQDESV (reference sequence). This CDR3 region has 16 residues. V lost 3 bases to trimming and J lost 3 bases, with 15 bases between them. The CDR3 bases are TGTGCCAGCAGCTTTACAAAGGGGGGGGCCAATCAGCCCCAGCATTTT. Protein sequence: CASSFTKGGANQPQHF.

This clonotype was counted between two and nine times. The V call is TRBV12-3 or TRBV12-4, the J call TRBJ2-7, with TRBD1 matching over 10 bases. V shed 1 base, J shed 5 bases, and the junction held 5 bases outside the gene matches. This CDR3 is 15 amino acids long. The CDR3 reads CASSLGGQGSHEQYF. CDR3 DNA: TGTGCCAGCAGTTTAGGGGGACAGGGGTCCCACGAGCAGTACTTC.

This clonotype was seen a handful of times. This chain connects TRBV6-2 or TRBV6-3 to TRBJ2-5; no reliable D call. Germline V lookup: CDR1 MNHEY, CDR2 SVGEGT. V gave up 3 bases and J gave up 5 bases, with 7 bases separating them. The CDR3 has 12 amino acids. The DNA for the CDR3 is TGTGCCAGCAGTTATGGAAGGGAGACCCAGTACTTC. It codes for CASSYGRETQYF.

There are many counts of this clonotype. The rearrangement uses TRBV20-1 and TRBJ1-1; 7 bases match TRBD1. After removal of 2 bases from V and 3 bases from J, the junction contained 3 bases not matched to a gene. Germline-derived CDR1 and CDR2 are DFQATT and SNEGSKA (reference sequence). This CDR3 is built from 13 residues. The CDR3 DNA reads TGCAGTGCTAGACAGGGGGTCGACACTGAAGCTTTCTTT. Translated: CSARQGVDTEAFF.

The chain's CDR3 is CSARVMGTAYQETQYF. Here the CDR3 DNA reads TGCAGTGCTAGAGTTATGGGGACAGCGTACCAAGAGACCCAGTACTTC. This rearrangement joins TRBV20-1 to TRBJ2-5; 7 bases are a match to TRBD1. CDR1 DFQATT and CDR2 SNEGSKA come from the germline V gene (reference sequence). The CDR3 is made up of 16 amino acids. V shed 1 base and J 0 bases; nucleotides not matched to a gene: 8.

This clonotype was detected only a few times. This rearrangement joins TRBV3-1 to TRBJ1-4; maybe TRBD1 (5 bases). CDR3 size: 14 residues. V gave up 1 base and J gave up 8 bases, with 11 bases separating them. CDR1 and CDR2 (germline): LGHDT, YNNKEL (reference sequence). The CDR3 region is CASSQGGTAEKLFF. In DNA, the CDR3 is TGTGCCAGCAGCCAAGGGGGGACGGCCGAAAAACTGTTTTTT.

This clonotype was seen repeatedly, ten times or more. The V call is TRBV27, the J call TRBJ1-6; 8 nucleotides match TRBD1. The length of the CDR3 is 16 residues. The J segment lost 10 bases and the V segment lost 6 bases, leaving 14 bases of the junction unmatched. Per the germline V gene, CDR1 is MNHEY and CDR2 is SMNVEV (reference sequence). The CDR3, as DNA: TGTGCCAGCAGATCTCCCGGACAGGGCGAGGGGTCACCCCTCCACTTT. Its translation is CASRSPGQGEGSPLHF.

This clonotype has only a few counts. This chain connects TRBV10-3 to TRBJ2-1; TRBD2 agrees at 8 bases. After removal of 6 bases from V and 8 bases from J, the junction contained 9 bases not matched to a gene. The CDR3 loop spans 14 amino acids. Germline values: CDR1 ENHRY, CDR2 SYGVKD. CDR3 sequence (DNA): TGTGCCATCAGGGCCGGGACTAGTTACGATGAGCAGTTCTTC. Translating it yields CAIRAGTSYDEQFF.

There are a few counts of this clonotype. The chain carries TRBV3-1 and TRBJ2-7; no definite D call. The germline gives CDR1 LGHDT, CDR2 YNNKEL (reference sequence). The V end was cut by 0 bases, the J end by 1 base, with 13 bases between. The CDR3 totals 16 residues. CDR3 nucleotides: TGTGCCAGCAGCCAAGATCATCCGCCCCTATCCTACGAGCAGTACTTC. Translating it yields CASSQDHPPLSYEQYF.

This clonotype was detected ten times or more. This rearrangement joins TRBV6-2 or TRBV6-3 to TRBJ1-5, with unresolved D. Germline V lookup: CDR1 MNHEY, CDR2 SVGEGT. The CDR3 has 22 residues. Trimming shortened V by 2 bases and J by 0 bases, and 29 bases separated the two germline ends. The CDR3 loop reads CASSYGVGVSTDENYSNQPQHF. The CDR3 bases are TGTGCCAGCAGTTACGGAGTCGGCGTTTCGACGGACGAAAATTATAGCAATCAGCCCCAGCATTTT.